The rows below give T cell receptor beta chains drawn from one sample of a study of cytomegalovirus exposure and HLA in healthy donors. Sequencing used immunoSEQ multiplex PCR; TCRdb keeps in-frame clones, though not all of them. The sample carries about 64,000 clones, 65% to 70% recorded once. Sequencing input: PBMCs. These receptors all come from a male donor in good health and CMV-seropositive. Both conserved end residues are part of each CDR3. A D gene is named only where the DNA matches it firmly. Size values are once, few and many counts, or a class for expanded clones, and some rows have none.

J gene: TRBJ1-4
V gene: TRBV4-3
D gene: -
clone size: -
CDR3 DNA: TGCGCCAGCAGCCAAGATCCCTGGAGCAATGAAAAACTGTTTTTT
CDR3 protein: CASSQDPWSNEKLFF

J gene: TRBJ1-4
V gene: TRBV10-1
D gene: -
clone size: few
CDR3 DNA: TGCGCCAGCAGTGAGTCATCAGCGACGAATGAAAAACTGTTTTTT
CDR3 protein: CASSESSATNEKLFF

J gene: TRBJ1-1
V gene: TRBV6-1
D gene: -
clone size: -
CDR3 DNA: TGTGCCAGCAACCAAATGCGGGTTGAAGCTTTCTTT
CDR3 protein: CASNQMRVEAFF

J gene: TRBJ1-1
V gene: TRBV6-6
D gene: TRBD1
clone size: few
CDR3 DNA: TGTGCCAGCAGTTACTACGAACAGGGGACGGAAGCTTTCTTT
CDR3 protein: CASSYYEQGTEAFF

J gene: TRBJ1-4
V gene: TRBV7-2
D gene: TRBD1
clone size: -
CDR3 DNA: TGTGCCAGCAGCCCAGCACGCGGGACAGAATTACTGTTTTTT
CDR3 protein: CASSPARGTELLFF

J gene: TRBJ1-6
V gene: TRBV6-6
D gene: -
clone size: once
CDR3 DNA: TGTGCCAGCAGTTACGCACAGACCAATTCACCCCTCCACTTT
CDR3 protein: CASSYAQTNSPLHF

J gene: TRBJ2-7
V gene: TRBV9
D gene: TRBD1
clone size: few
CDR3 DNA: TGTGCCAGCAGCGTAACCGGGACAGGACATTACGAGCAGTACTTC
CDR3 protein: CASSVTGTGHYEQYF

J gene: TRBJ1-2
V gene: TRBV2
D gene: -
clone size: -
CDR3 DNA: TGTGCCAGCAGTGATGTCGCGGACTATGGCTACACCTTC
CDR3 protein: CASSDVADYGYTF

J gene: TRBJ1-4
V gene: TRBV5-1
D gene: -
clone size: -
CDR3 DNA: TGCGCCAGCAGCCTGGGGGGAGGTTATTCAACTAATGAAAAACTGTTTTTT
CDR3 protein: CASSLGGGYSTNEKLFF

J gene: TRBJ2-7
V gene: TRBV5-6
D gene: -
clone size: -
CDR3 DNA: TGTGCCAGCAGCTTACCGGGCTACGAGCAGTACTTC
CDR3 protein: CASSLPGYEQYF

J gene: TRBJ2-5
V gene: TRBV7-8
D gene: -
clone size: once
CDR3 DNA: TGTGCCAGCAGCGTACAAGGGACTTCAAAAGAGACCCAGTACTTC
CDR3 protein: CASSVQGTSKETQYF

J gene: TRBJ1-5
V gene: TRBV7-8
D gene: -
clone size: -
CDR3 DNA: TGTGCCAGCAGCTTCTGGGAGAATCAGCCCCAGCATTTT
CDR3 protein: CASSFWENQPQHF

J gene: TRBJ2-7
V gene: TRBV7-2
D gene: -
clone size: -
CDR3 DNA: TGTGCCAGCAGCTTAGGGGCTGACTACGAGCAGTACTTC
CDR3 protein: CASSLGADYEQYF

J gene: TRBJ2-7
V gene: TRBV5-1
D gene: TRBD1
clone size: -
CDR3 DNA: TGCGCCAGCAGCTTGTCGGCAGGGGGCAGCTACGAGCAGTACTTC
CDR3 protein: CASSLSAGGSYEQYF

J gene: TRBJ1-2
V gene: TRBV9
D gene: -
clone size: -
CDR3 DNA: TGTGCCAGCAGCCTAGACAGTTCCACCTTC
CDR3 protein: CASSLDSSTF

J gene: TRBJ2-1
V gene: TRBV15
D gene: TRBD1
clone size: -
CDR3 DNA: TGTGCCACCAGCAGAAGCGGGATCGTTTGGGGACAGGGTCTTCATGAGCAGTTCTTC
CDR3 protein: CATSRSGIVWGQGLHEQFF

J gene: TRBJ2-6
V gene: TRBV4-3
D gene: -
clone size: -
CDR3 DNA: TGCGCCAGCAGCCCATATGGGGCTACTACCTACTCTGGGGCCAACGTCCTGACTTTC
CDR3 protein: CASSPYGATTYSGANVLTF

J gene: TRBJ1-3
V gene: TRBV6-5
D gene: TRBD1
clone size: -
CDR3 DNA: TGTGCCAGCAGTCGAGCCGACAGGGTCGGAAACACCATATATTTT
CDR3 protein: CASSRADRVGNTIYF

J gene: TRBJ2-1
V gene: TRBV7-3
D gene: TRBD2
clone size: -
CDR3 DNA: TGTGCCAGCAGCGCGGGACTAGCGGACGAGCAGTTCTTC
CDR3 protein: CASSAGLADEQFF

J gene: TRBJ1-6
V gene: TRBV6-5
D gene: -
clone size: -
CDR3 DNA: TGTGCCAGCAGCCAGGGTACGCGCTCACCCCTCCACTTT
CDR3 protein: CASSQGTRSPLHF

J gene: TRBJ1-4
V gene: TRBV29-1
D gene: TRBD1
clone size: few
CDR3 DNA: TGCAGCGTTTGGCGCCAGGGGGCGCGGGGTGAAAAACTGTTTTTT
CDR3 protein: CSVWRQGARGEKLFF

J gene: TRBJ2-3
V gene: TRBV18
D gene: TRBD2
clone size: once
CDR3 DNA: TGTGCCAGCTCACCCCAACTAGCGGGGAGCACAGATACGCAGTATTTT
CDR3 protein: CASSPQLAGSTDTQYF

J gene: TRBJ2-7
V gene: TRBV6-5
D gene: -
clone size: -
CDR3 DNA: TGTGCCAGCAGCATCAGCGGAGGGGCCTACGAGCAGTACTTC
CDR3 protein: CASSISGGAYEQYF

J gene: TRBJ1-5
V gene: TRBV29-1
D gene: -
clone size: -
CDR3 DNA: TGCAGCGCCATGGCCGGAGTTAATCAGCCCCAGCATTTT
CDR3 protein: CSAMAGVNQPQHF

J gene: TRBJ2-1
V gene: TRBV5-1
D gene: TRBD2
clone size: -
CDR3 DNA: TGCGCCAGCAGCTCATCGACTAGCGGGAGCACCGGCAATGAGCAGTTCTTC
CDR3 protein: CASSSSTSGSTGNEQFF

J gene: TRBJ1-1
V gene: TRBV7-2
D gene: -
clone size: -
CDR3 DNA: TGTGCCAGCAGCTCCGGTCCGACAGCCGAAGCTTTCTTT
CDR3 protein: CASSSGPTAEAFF

J gene: TRBJ1-6
V gene: TRBV4-1
D gene: TRBD1
clone size: -
CDR3 DNA: TGCGCCAGCAGCCAAGTGGACCGGGACAGATATTCACCCCTCCACTTT
CDR3 protein: CASSQVDRDRYSPLHF

J gene: TRBJ2-3
V gene: TRBV7-2
D gene: TRBD1
clone size: few
CDR3 DNA: TGTGCCAGCAGCGCAGGGACAGGACCCACAGATACGCAGTATTTT
CDR3 protein: CASSAGTGPTDTQYF

J gene: TRBJ2-1
V gene: TRBV7-2
D gene: TRBD2
clone size: -
CDR3 DNA: TGTGCCAGCAGCCCGGTAGGGCGGGAGGTTGAAAGCTCCTACAATGAGCAGTTCTTC
CDR3 protein: CASSPVGREVESSYNEQFF

J gene: TRBJ2-7
V gene: TRBV15
D gene: -
clone size: few
CDR3 DNA: TGTGCCACCAGCGCCCAGGGGTACGAGCAGTACTTC
CDR3 protein: CATSAQGYEQYF

J gene: TRBJ2-3
V gene: TRBV30
D gene: TRBD2
clone size: few
CDR3 DNA: TGTGCCTGGAGTGTAAAGGGACTAGCGGGAAGGGAGGTAACAGATACGCAGTATTTT
CDR3 protein: CAWSVKGLAGREVTDTQYF

J gene: TRBJ2-7
V gene: TRBV6-5
D gene: TRBD2
clone size: -
CDR3 DNA: TGTGCCAGCAGGACCGGGACTAGCGGGCCCGAGCAGTACTTC
CDR3 protein: CASRTGTSGPEQYF

J gene: TRBJ2-6
V gene: TRBV11-2
D gene: -
clone size: once
CDR3 DNA: TGTGCCAGCAGCTCGCAGGGCTCTGGGGCCAACGTCCTGACTTTC
CDR3 protein: CASSSQGSGANVLTF

J gene: TRBJ2-7
V gene: TRBV9
D gene: TRBD2
clone size: -
CDR3 DNA: TGTGCCAGCAGCGTAGAGGGTAGCGGGCCCTACGAGCAGTACTTC
CDR3 protein: CASSVEGSGPYEQYF

J gene: TRBJ2-7
V gene: TRBV27
D gene: TRBD2
clone size: -
CDR3 DNA: TGTGCCAGCAGTTCTCATACTAGCGGGGGCTACGAGCAGTACTTC
CDR3 protein: CASSSHTSGGYEQYF

J gene: TRBJ2-4
V gene: TRBV6-6
D gene: TRBD1
clone size: once
CDR3 DNA: TGTGCCAGCAGTCCGTCGGACAGGACAAACATTCAGTACTTC
CDR3 protein: CASSPSDRTNIQYF

J gene: TRBJ2-5
V gene: TRBV5-1
D gene: -
clone size: -
CDR3 DNA: TGCGCCAGCAGCTGGACAGCGGAGGAGACCCAGTACTTC
CDR3 protein: CASSWTAEETQYF

J gene: TRBJ1-3
V gene: TRBV19
D gene: TRBD1
clone size: -
CDR3 DNA: TGTGCCAGTAATCCGACAGGGGGAAACACCATATATTTT
CDR3 protein: CASNPTGGNTIYF

J gene: TRBJ2-7
V gene: TRBV5-1
D gene: -
clone size: -
CDR3 DNA: TGCGCCAGCAGCTCCGACCCGCGGGGCGAGCAGTACTTC
CDR3 protein: CASSSDPRGEQYF

J gene: TRBJ2-3
V gene: TRBV5-6
D gene: TRBD1
clone size: -
CDR3 DNA: TGTGCCAGCAGCTTTGGGACAGGGGGCTGGGTAGATACGCAGTATTTT
CDR3 protein: CASSFGTGGWVDTQYF

J gene: TRBJ2-7
V gene: TRBV10-3
D gene: TRBD1
clone size: -
CDR3 DNA: TGTGCCATCAGTGGTGTAAGACAGGGGATGACCGAGCAGTACTTC
CDR3 protein: CAISGVRQGMTEQYF

J gene: TRBJ2-5
V gene: TRBV5-4
D gene: -
clone size: -
CDR3 DNA: TGTGCCAGCAGCCTGACTAGTAGAGAGACCCAGTACTTC
CDR3 protein: CASSLTSRETQYF

J gene: TRBJ1-2
V gene: TRBV7-8
D gene: TRBD1
clone size: -
CDR3 DNA: TGTGCCAGCAGCTTAGGGACAGGGGGCGATTATGGCTACACCTTC
CDR3 protein: CASSLGTGGDYGYTF

J gene: TRBJ1-6
V gene: TRBV7-9
D gene: TRBD1
clone size: -
CDR3 DNA: TGTGCCAGCACCCCCCGGGACAGGGATAATTCACCCCTCCACTTT
CDR3 protein: CASTPRDRDNSPLHF

J gene: TRBJ2-5
V gene: TRBV11-2
D gene: -
clone size: few
CDR3 DNA: TGTGCCAGCAGCTTAATGGACAGCCAAGAGACCCAGTACTTC
CDR3 protein: CASSLMDSQETQYF

J gene: TRBJ2-1
V gene: TRBV2
D gene: -
clone size: -
CDR3 DNA: TGTGCCAGCAGTGACCAGCGGGTTCTCAGCTCCTACAATGAGCAGTTCTTC
CDR3 protein: CASSDQRVLSSYNEQFF